This TCR beta chain was identified during a study of blood T cell repertoires in COVID-19. Whole-study context: Acute and convalescent COVID-19 specimens originated in the United States, Italy and Spain. PBMCs, B-cell-depleted T cells, or T cells were the source of the cDNA or gDNA that made up the material.

Cohorts were determined from participant-reported clinical history. Methods used by the authors: The authors estimated nucleated cell counts from reference gene primer amplification. The data were produced by immunoSEQ multiplex PCR, yet TCRdb's version contains in-frame clones alone and is incomplete. From that table come the V and J calls and clone size; the DNA was used to work out D and trimming. Altogether fewer than 250,000 clones are present, about 86% being singletons, with the ten largest covering 3% to 4.5%. This CDR3 comprises 18 residues. Deletions cut 0 bases from V and 1 base from J, with 17 bases between. Germline V CDR1 and CDR2: SGHDT, YYEEEE.

The genes are TRBV5-6 and TRBJ1-5, with D unresolved. The sample taken for sequencing was PBMCs or T cells enriched from blood (not recorded which). This TCR was sampled from a middle-aged woman with acute COVID-19. The CDR3 spells CASSLGVAPGLSNQPQHF. CDR3 bases: TGTGCCAGCAGCTTGGGGGTGGCGCCCGGGTTAAGCAATCAGCCCCAGCATTTT.